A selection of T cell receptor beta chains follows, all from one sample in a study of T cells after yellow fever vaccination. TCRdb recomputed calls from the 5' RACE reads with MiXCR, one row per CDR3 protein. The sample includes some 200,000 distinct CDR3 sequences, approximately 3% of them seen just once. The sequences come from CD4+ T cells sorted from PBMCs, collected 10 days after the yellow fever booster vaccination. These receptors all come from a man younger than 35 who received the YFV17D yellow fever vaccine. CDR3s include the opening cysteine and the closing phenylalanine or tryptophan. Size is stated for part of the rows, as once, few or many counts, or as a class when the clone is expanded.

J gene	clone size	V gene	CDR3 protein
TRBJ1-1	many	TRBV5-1	CASGLDSPFTEAFF
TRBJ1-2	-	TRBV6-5	CASSTDRVYGYTF
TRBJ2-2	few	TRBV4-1	CASSQNTANTGELFF
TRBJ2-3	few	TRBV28	CASSSGTSGDYTDTQYF
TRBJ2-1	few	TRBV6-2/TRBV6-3	CASSYPDRPNEQFF
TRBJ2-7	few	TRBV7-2	CASSELREQYF
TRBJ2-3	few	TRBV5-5	CASIPVRGPTDTQYF
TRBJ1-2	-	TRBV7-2	CASTLSNWGWGYTF
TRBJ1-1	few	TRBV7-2	CASSFTRGDTEAFF
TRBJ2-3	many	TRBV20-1	CSARDAGTGGTDTQYF
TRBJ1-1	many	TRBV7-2	CASSLTGMNTEAFF
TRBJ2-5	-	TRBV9	CASSGGQGSRQETQYF
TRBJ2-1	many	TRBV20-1	CSARQMDLLYNEQFF
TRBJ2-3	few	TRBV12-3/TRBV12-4	CASSLGSGLAGGRDTQYF
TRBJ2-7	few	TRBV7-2	CASSQAGTSSYEQYF
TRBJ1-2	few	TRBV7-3	CASSPGTGRGYTF
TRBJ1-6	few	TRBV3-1	CASSRRDRGLYSPLHF
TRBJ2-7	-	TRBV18	CASSRGDGIPYEQYF
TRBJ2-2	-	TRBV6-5	CASSPASGELFF
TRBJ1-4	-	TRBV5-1	CASSFVGSANEKLFF
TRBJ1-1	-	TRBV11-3	CASSPEGNREAFF
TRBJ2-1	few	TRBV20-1	CSAARGPGSLNEQFF
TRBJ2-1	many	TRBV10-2	CASSRGEGSYNEQFF
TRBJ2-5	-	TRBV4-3	CASSQDLVPRLAGGETQYF
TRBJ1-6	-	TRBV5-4	CASSGKGRVNSPLHF
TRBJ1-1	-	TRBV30	CAWRRALNTEAFF
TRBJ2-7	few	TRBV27	CASSRPDSTYEQYF
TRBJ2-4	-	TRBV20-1	CSAREQLAKNIQYF
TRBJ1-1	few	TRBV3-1	CASSQRTQNTEAFF
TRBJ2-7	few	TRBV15	CATSRDHRAQQYF
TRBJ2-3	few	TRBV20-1	CSARDRPRGTDTQYF
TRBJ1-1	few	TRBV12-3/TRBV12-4	CASGDRGRGTEAFF
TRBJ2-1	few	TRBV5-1	CASSLLAGGYLSNEQFF
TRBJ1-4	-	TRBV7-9	CASSFLGSNEKLFF
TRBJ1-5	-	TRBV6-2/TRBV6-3	CASSTPGDVLRQPQHF
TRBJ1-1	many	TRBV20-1	CSAVQTGESEAFF
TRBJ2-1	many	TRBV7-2	CASSLVGGDYNEQFF
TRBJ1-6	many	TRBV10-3	CAIKPIAGDNSPLHF
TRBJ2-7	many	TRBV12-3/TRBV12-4	CASSMNRGYEQYF
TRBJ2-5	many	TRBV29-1	CSAQRGETQYF
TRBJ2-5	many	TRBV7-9	CASRQTSGGQQTQYF
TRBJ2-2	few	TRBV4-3	CASSQETGGPGELFF
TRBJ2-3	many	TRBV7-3	CASSPTSGGTDTQYF
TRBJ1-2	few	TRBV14	CASSQRLGRGGYTF
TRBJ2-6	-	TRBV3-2	CASSQGVTVWSLSGANVLTF
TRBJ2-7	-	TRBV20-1	CSARRDSYEQYF
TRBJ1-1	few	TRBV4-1	CSSSHYLPRGRGTEAFF
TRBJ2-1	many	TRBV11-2	CASSLALYNEQFF
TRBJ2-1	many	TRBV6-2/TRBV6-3	CASSVPGQGSNEQFF
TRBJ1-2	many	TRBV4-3	CASSRDRDNYGYTF
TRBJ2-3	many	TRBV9	CASSVEASGTTDTQYF